The 15 T cell receptor beta chains below all came from one sample that was sequenced in a study of T cell responses to AZD1222 COVID-19 vaccine. Measured with immunoSEQ multiplex PCR; TCRdb has only the in-frame clones, and not every one. The sample lists some 120,000 clones, about 87% occurring once. Source: peripheral blood, taken on day 0 of AZD1222 vaccination. These receptors originate from an adult in good health.

The CDR3 DNA reads as TGTGCCAGCAGCTTACAATCGGACGGTACAACAGAAGCTTTCTTT. It codes for CASSLQSDGTTEAFF. The V gene is TRBV7-9, the J gene TRBJ1-1, with D unclear. This CDR3 spans 15 amino acids. The V end lost 2 bases, the J end lost 8 bases, and 18 bases lay between the germline ends. Germline CDR1 SEHNR, CDR2 FQNEAQ (reference sequence).

The chain carries TRBV5-1 and TRBJ2-1; D ambiguous. V lost 0 bases and J 3 bases, leaving 7 bases between the germline ends. The length of the CDR3 is 14 residues. CDR1 is SGHRS, CDR2 YFSETQ, per germline. The CDR3 reads CASSLGQFYNEQFF. CDR3 bases: TGCGCCAGCAGCTTGGGGCAGTTCTACAATGAGCAGTTCTTC.

This rearrangement joins TRBV6-1 to TRBJ2-5; 10 positions match TRBD2. Germline V lookup: CDR1 MNHNS, CDR2 SASEGT. CDR3 length: 15 residues. V was clipped by 2 bases and J by 5 bases; unmatched bases: 5. The CDR3 region has the DNA TGTGCCAGCAGTGAAATGGCTAGCGGGGGTGAGACCCAGTACTTC. Translated, it gives CASSEMASGGETQYF.

The chain uses TRBV12-5 and TRBJ1-1; D gene uncertain. V was shortened by 6 bases and J by 0 bases, with 17 bases between the two germline ends. The CDR3 contains 16 residues. CDR1 and CDR2 from the germline V gene are LGHNT and FRNRAP. The CDR3 DNA reads TGTGCTAGTGGCCTTCCCTGGAGTGGGATGAACACTGAAGCTTTCTTT. This encodes CASGLPWSGMNTEAFF.

V usage is TRBV7-2 and J usage is TRBJ2-1; the D call may be TRBD1 or TRBD2 (6 bases each). Germline-derived CDR1 and CDR2 are SGHTA and FQGNSA. This CDR3 spans 17 amino acids. V lost 2 bases, J lost 7 bases, and 21 bases lay in between. CDR3 amino acids: CASSLSRPGGVGNEQFF. The CDR3 nucleotides are TGTGCCAGCAGCTTAAGCCGCCCCGGGGGCGTTGGGAATGAGCAGTTCTTC.

A single count supports this clone. The chain employs TRBV19 and TRBJ1-5; a weak D match, TRBD1 (5 bases). Trimming removed 8 bases at V and 0 bases at J, with 14 bases between. CDR3 size: 15 residues. Per germline, CDR1 LNHDA and CDR2 SQIVND (reference sequence). The CDR3, as DNA: TGTGCCAGTTCACACGGGGGGGGTAGCAATCAGCCCCAGCATTTT. The encoded protein is CASSHGGGSNQPQHF.

CDR3 sequence (DNA): TGTGCCACCAGCAGAGATGGGCTGACAGGGTTGTTTTTGGATGATCAGCCCCAGCATTTT. It yields the protein CATSRDGLTGLFLDDQPQHF. The chain employs TRBV15 and TRBJ1-5; 7 nucleotides match TRBD1. From germline, CDR1 is LNHNV and CDR2 YYDKDF (reference sequence). J lost 5 bases, V lost 0 bases, and 19 bases had no gene match. This CDR3 has 20 amino acids. Full variable domain (remainder filled in from reference TRBV15 and TRBJ1-5): DAMVIQNPRYQVTQFGKPVTLSCSQTLNHNVMYWYQQKSSQAPKLLFHYYDKDFNNEADTPDNFQSRRPNTSFCFLDIRSPGLGDTAMYLCATSRDGLTGLFLDDQPQHFGDGTRLSIL.

The rearrangement links TRBV19 to TRBJ2-2; D is unclear. The CDR3 is 15 amino acids. V lost 3 bases, J lost 4 bases, and 12 bases lay in between. Germline CDR1 and CDR2: LNHDA and SQIVND (reference sequence). CDR3 coding DNA: TGTGCCAGTAGTATTAGTGGAGATTTCACCGGGGAGCTGTTTTTT. It yields the protein CASSISGDFTGELFF.

The rearrangement joins TRBV2 to TRBJ1-6; 8 nucleotides agree with TRBD1. The CDR3 is 14 residues long. CDR1 and CDR2 from the germline V gene are SNHLY and FYNNEI. After removal of 5 bases from V and 7 bases from J, the junction contained 4 bases not matched to a gene. CDR3 protein: CASSTGQGNSPLHF. The CDR3 coding sequence is TGTGCCAGCAGTACCGGACAGGGCAATTCACCCCTCCACTTT.

The V call is TRBV12-5, the J call TRBJ2-7; the match to TRBD2 covers 9 bases. The J segment lost 2 bases and the V segment lost 6 bases, leaving 14 bases of the junction unmatched. CDR1 LGHNT and CDR2 FRNRAP come from the germline V gene. The CDR3 sequence is 17 residues long. The CDR3 protein is CASGDPRPSGVTYEQYF. CDR3 DNA: TGTGCTAGTGGCGATCCTCGTCCTAGCGGGGTGACCTACGAGCAGTACTTC.

The chain recombines TRBV2 with TRBJ1-1; 7 bases map to TRBD1. Germline CDR1 and CDR2: SNHLY and FYNNEI. The CDR3 sequence is 15 residues long. V shed 6 bases and J 0 bases; nucleotides not matched to a gene: 7. CDR3 DNA: TGTGCCAGCAGATCCGGGACAGCAATGAACACTGAAGCTTTCTTT. This sequence encodes CASRSGTAMNTEAFF.

This sequence joins TRBV4-2 and TRBJ1-1, with TRBD1 matching over 9 bases. Germline-derived CDR1 and CDR2 are LGHNA and YNFKEQ. Unmatched junction bases numbered 7, after V lost 2 bases and J lost 6 bases. The CDR3 has 15 residues. In nucleotides, the CDR3 is TGTGCCAGCAGCCAATTCCGGGACAGGGTGGCTGAAGCTTTCTTT. This translates into CASSQFRDRVAEAFF.

The chain recombines TRBV29-1 with TRBJ1-5; D is perhaps TRBD1 (6 bases). The germline V and J ends were trimmed by 7 bases and 6 bases, with 16 bases remaining between them. The CDR3 runs 13 residues. Per the germline V gene, CDR1 is SQVTM and CDR2 is ANQGSEA. CDR3 region: CSARGNSGQPQHF. The CDR3 region has the DNA TGCAGCGCTAGGGGGAACTCCGGTCAGCCCCAGCATTTT.

The chain carries TRBV4-1 and TRBJ1-2; 7 bases agree with TRBD1. The CDR3 length is 16 residues. Germline CDR1 reads MGHRA; CDR2 reads YSYEKL. The V and J ends lost 1 base and 1 base, in that order; junction bases with no gene match: 6. The CDR3, as DNA: TGCGCCAGCAGCCAAGGGAGCGGACAGGTTAACTATGGCTACACCTTC. Amino acids: CASSQGSGQVNYGYTF.

The chain joins TRBV3-1 (or the pseudogene TRBV3-2) to TRBJ2-1; 10 nucleotides line up with TRBD1. The CDR3 runs 16 residues. J gave up 3 bases and V 4 bases, and 6 bases lay outside the gene matches. Germline V gene sequence: CDR1 LGHDT, CDR2 YNNKEL (reference sequence). In DNA, the CDR3 is TGTGCCAGCAGCCGGCGACAGGGGGCGGTCTACAATGAGCAGTTCTTC. It is translated as CASSRRQGAVYNEQFF.